This TCR beta chain was documented in a study of cytomegalovirus exposure and HLA in healthy donors. Study results and limitations: The only immune exposure information that was available was CMV serostatus. According to reports, the classifier identified cytomegalovirus status with high specificity and sensitivity.

Healthy donors of bone marrow made up the group. The PCR used 60 Vbeta and 13 Jbeta primers. The table came from immunoSEQ multiplex PCR; TCRdb's copy has only in-frame clones and leaves some out. This sample has 250,000 to 350,000 clones; around 86% occur once, and the top ten carry almost 4%. In germline, CDR1 is MGHRA, CDR2 YSYEKL. The CDR3 runs 18 residues. V was clipped by 4 bases and J by 0 bases; unmatched bases: 8. With respect to this clone: Its antigen is undetermined.

Sequencing used PBMCs. The chain carries TRBV4-1 and TRBJ2-7, with 14 bases identical to TRBD2. This sequence was found in a man aged 40-50 years in good health and CMV-seropositive. The CDR3, as DNA: TGCGCCAGCAGCCCGAGACTAGCGGGAGGGCTCAGCTCCTACGAGCAGTACTTC. Translating gives CASSPRLAGGLSSYEQYF.